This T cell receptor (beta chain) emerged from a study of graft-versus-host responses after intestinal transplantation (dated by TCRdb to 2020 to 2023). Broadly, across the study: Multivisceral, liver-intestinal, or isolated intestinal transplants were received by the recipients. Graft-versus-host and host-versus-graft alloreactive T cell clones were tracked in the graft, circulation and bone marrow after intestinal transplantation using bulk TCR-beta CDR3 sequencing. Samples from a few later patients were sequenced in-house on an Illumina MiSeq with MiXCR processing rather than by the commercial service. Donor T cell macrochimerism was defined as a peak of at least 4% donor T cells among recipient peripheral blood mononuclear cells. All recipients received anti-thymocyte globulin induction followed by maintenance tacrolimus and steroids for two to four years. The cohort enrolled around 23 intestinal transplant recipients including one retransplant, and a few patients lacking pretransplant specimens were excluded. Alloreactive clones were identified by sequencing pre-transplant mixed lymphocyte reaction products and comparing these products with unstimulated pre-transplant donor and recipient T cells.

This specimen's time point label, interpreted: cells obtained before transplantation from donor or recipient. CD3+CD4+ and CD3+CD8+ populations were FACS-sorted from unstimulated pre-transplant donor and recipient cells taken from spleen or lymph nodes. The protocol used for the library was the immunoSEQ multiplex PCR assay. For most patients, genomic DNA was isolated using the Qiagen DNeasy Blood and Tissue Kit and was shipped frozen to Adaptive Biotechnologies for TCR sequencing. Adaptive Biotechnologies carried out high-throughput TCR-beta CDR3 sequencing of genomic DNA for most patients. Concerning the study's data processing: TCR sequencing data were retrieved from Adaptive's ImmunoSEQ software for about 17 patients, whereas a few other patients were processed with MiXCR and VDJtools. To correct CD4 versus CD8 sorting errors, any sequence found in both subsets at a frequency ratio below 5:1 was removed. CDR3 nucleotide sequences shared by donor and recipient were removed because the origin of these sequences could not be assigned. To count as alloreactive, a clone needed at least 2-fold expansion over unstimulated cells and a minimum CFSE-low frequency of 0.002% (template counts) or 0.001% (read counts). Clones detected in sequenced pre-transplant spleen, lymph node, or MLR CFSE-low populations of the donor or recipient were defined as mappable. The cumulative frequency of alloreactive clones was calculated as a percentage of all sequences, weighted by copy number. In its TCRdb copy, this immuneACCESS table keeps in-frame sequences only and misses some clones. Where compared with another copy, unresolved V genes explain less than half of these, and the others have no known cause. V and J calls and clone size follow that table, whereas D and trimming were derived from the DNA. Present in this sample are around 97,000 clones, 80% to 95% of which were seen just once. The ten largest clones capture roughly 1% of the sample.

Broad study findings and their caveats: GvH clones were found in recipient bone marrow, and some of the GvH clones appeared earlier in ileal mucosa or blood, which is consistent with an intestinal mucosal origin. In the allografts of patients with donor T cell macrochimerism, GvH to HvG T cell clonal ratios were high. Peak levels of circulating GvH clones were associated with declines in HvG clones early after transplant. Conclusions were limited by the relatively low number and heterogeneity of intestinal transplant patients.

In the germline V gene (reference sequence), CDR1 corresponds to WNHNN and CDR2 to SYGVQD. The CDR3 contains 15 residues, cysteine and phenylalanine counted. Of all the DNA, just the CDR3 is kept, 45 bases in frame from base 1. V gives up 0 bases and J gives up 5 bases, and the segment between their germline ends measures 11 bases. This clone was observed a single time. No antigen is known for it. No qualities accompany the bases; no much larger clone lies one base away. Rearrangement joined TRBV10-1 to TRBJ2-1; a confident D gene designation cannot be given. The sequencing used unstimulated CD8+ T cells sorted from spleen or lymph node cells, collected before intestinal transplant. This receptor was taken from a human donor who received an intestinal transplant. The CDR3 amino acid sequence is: CASSESTQSHNEQFF. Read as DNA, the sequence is TGCGCCAGCAGTGAGTCGACGCAGAGCCACAATGAGCAGTTCTTC.